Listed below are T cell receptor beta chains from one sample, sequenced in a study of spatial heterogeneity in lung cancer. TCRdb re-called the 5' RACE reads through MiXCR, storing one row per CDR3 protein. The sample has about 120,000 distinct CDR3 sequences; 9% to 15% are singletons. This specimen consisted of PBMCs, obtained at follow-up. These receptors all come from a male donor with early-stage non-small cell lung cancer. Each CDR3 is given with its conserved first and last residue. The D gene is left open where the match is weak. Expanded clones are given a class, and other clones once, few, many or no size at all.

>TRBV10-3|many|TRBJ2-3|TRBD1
TGTGCCATCACTTTGACAGGGGCGGATACGCAGTATTTT
CAITLTGADTQYF
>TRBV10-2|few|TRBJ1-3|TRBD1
TGCGCCAGCAGTGAGAAGGACAGGATCTCTGGAAACACCATATATTTT
CASSEKDRISGNTIYF
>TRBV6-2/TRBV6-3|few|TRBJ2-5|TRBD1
TGTGCCAGCAGCACGTCATGGACCGGGACAGGGGGTTCAGAGACCCAGTACTTC
CASSTSWTGTGGSETQYF
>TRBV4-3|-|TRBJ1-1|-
TGCGCCAGCACCTCCGCGAGGGTGAACACTGAAGCTTTCTTT
CASTSARVNTEAFF
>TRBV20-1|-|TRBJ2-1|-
TGCAGTGCTAGCCGTTCAAGCTCCTACAATGAGCAGTTCTTC
CSASRSSSYNEQFF
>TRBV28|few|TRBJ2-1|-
TGTGCCAGCCAGGAAAGGGGCGGGGTTAACAATGAGCAGTTCTTC
CASQERGGVNNEQFF
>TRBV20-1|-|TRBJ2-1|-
TGCAGTGCTAGCGGGGCAATGCCCTACAATGAGCAGTTCTTC
CSASGAMPYNEQFF
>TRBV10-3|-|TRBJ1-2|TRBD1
TGTGCCATCAGCACGGACAGGGGGCGAAATGGCTACACCTTC
CAISTDRGRNGYTF
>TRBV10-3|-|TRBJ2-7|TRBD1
TGTGCCATCAGTCGACAGGGCTACGAGCAGTACTTC
CAISRQGYEQYF
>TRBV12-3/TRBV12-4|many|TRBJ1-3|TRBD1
TGTGCCAGCACCTTTGAGGGACAGACATGGAGCTCTGGAAACACCATATATTTT
CASTFEGQTWSSGNTIYF